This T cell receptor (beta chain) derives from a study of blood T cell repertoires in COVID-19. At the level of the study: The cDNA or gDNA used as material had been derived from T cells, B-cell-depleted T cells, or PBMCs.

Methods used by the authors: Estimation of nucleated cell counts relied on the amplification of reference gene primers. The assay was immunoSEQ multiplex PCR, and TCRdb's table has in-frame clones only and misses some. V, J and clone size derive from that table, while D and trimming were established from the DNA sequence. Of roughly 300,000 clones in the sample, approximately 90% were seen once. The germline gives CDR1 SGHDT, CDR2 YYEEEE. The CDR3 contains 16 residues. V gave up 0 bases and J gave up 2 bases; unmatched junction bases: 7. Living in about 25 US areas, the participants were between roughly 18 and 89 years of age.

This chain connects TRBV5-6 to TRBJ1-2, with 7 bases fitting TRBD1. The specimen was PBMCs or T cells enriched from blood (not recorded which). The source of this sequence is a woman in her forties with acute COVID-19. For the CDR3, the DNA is TGTGCCAGCAGCTTGGGTAGAGGGGGCACGAACTATGGCTACACCTTC. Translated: CASSLGRGGTNYGYTF.